These 32 T cell receptor beta chains originate from one sample sequenced in a study of blood T cells in healthy people across ages. The second PCR ran roughly 6 to 12 cycles with a sample-barcoded 5' primer and J-beta primers. MiXCR, run by TCRdb on the 5' RACE reads, gives a single entry per CDR3 protein. The sample carries approximately 800,000 distinct CDR3 sequences, around 36% recorded once. Specimen: blood. These receptors were obtained from a man aged 18 to 30 in good health.

This clonotype appeared a few times. J is TRBJ1-1 and V is TRBV3-1; D uncertain. Deletions cut 3 bases from V and 3 bases from J, with 8 bases between. This CDR3 comprises 13 residues. From germline, CDR1 is LGHDT and CDR2 YNNKEL (reference sequence). CDR3 sequence: CASSQQRDTEAFF. The DNA of the CDR3 is TGTGCCAGCAGCCAGCAAAGGGACACTGAAGCTTTCTTT. The full variable domain, rest sourced from reference TRBV3-1 and TRBJ1-1, is DTAVSQTPKYLVTQMGNDKSIKCEQNLGHDTMYWYKQDSKKFLKIMFSYNNKELIINETVPNRFSPKSPDKAHLNLHINSLELGDSAVYFCASSQQRDTEAFFGQGTRLTVV.

The V gene is TRBV11-3, the J gene TRBJ2-2, with 8 bases lining up with TRBD1. V was clipped by 5 bases and J by 6 bases; unmatched bases: 8. There are 15 residues in the CDR3. In germline, CDR1 is SGHNT, CDR2 YENEEA. The CDR3 reads CASSHTGGRAGELFF. The DNA for the CDR3 is TGTGCCAGCAGCCACACAGGGGGTCGGGCCGGGGAGCTGTTTTTT.

This chain uses TRBV7-2 with TRBJ2-1; 7 bases are a match to TRBD1. Looked up from germline, CDR1 is SGHTA and CDR2 is FQGNSA. Trimming cost V 5 bases and J 4 bases; bases outside gene matches: 8. The CDR3 sequence is 15 residues long. Here the CDR3 reads CASSATGLGYNEQFF. The CDR3 coding sequence is TGTGCCAGCAGCGCGACAGGGCTGGGTTACAATGAGCAGTTCTTC.

This clonotype was seen at least ten times. J is TRBJ1-1 and V is TRBV7-2; 8 nucleotides line up with TRBD1. The junction had 4 bases not matched to a gene; V was cut back by 6 bases and J by 1 base. Germline assignment: CDR1 SGHTA and CDR2 FQGNSA. The CDR3 sequence is 14 residues long. Here the CDR3 DNA reads TGTGCCAGCAGTTCCCAGGGGGCGAACACTGAAGCTTTCTTT. Protein sequence: CASSSQGANTEAFF.

This clonotype was recorded only once. A much larger clone lies a single base off, so this may be a read error. The chain is built from TRBV5-1 and TRBJ2-3; 8 bases match TRBD1. Per germline, CDR1 SGHRS and CDR2 YFSETQ. Trimming removed 6 bases from V and 11 bases from J; junction bases left unmatched: 14. This CDR3 has 14 amino acids. The CDR3: CASTRTGSNDGQYF. The CDR3 bases are TGCGCCAGCACCCGGACAGGGTCCAACGATGGGCAGTATTTT. The complete variable domain, with remaining parts taken from reference TRBV5-1 and TRBJ2-3, reads KAGVTQTPRYLIKTRGQQVTLSCSPISGHRSVSWYQQTPGQGLQFLFEYFSETQRNKGNFPGRFSGRQFSNSRSEMNVSTLELGDSALYLCASTRTGSNDGQYFGPGTRLTVL.

The chain uses TRBV29-1 and TRBJ2-3, with 10 bases that match TRBD2. CDR3 size: 18 residues. The trim removed 5 bases at V and 2 bases at J, leaving 16 bases unmatched. Germline CDR1 reads SQVTM; CDR2 reads ANQGSEA. DNA for the CDR3: TGCAGCGTTTCATTCTTGGGGATACTAGCGGGACCCACAGATACGCAGTATTTT. Its translation: CSVSFLGILAGPTDTQYF.

On this clonotype itself: Just one base apart from a much larger clone, this may be a read error. V is TRBV18 and J is TRBJ2-2, with D tentatively TRBD1 or TRBD2 (5 bases each). The CDR3 has 14 amino acids. Germline CDR1 is KGHSH and CDR2 is LQKENI. V was shortened by 4 bases and J by 7 bases, with 13 bases between the two germline ends. CDR3 DNA: TGTGCCAGCTCACGACGGGGCTTCGGCGGGGAGCTGTTTTTT. The encoded protein is CASSRRGFGGELFF.

This chain uses TRBV28 with TRBJ2-1; TRBD2 might be the D (5 bases). The CDR3 consists of 16 residues. The V end was cut by 7 bases, the J end by 0 bases, with 16 bases between. In germline, CDR1 is MDHEN, CDR2 SYDVKM. The DNA for the CDR3 is TGTGCCAGCACCTCTTTTAGCGCTTCCTCCTACAATGAGCAGTTCTTC. This encodes CASTSFSASSYNEQFF.

This sequence joins TRBV20-1 and TRBJ2-1; 8 positions match TRBD1. V dropped 5 bases and J dropped 0; count of bases not matched to a gene: 6. This CDR3 comprises 15 residues. Germline V lookup: CDR1 DFQATT, CDR2 SNEGSKA (reference sequence). CDR3 bases: TGCAGTGCTGGACAGGGCGCCAGCTCCTACAATGAGCAGTTCTTC. Its protein product is CSAGQGASSYNEQFF.

This clonotype was recorded a few times. The gene calls are TRBV6-2 or TRBV6-3 and TRBJ2-3; D gene unclear. In germline, CDR1 is MNHEY, CDR2 SVGEGT. V was trimmed by 4 bases and J by 6 bases, leaving 23 bases between them. The CDR3 is made up of 17 amino acids. The CDR3 sequence: CASSSPPPFGSADTQYF. The CDR3 nucleotides read TGTGCCAGCAGTTCTCCGCCCCCATTTGGGTCGGCCGATACGCAGTATTTT.

The chain couples TRBV5-1 to TRBJ2-3; possibly TRBD1 for D (5 bases). With 7 bases removed from V and 1 base from J, the gap between germline ends came to 13 bases. Germline CDR1 and CDR2: SGHRS and YFSETQ. The CDR3 loop spans 14 amino acids. CDR3 DNA: TGCGCCAGCGCATCCCAACAGGGCACAGATACGCAGTATTTT. Translating it yields CASASQQGTDTQYF.

This clonotype has a handful of counts. The chain employs TRBV2 and TRBJ1-5; the D gene is possibly TRBD1 (5 bases). Germline V gene sequence: CDR1 SNHLY, CDR2 FYNNEI. Trimming removed 6 bases from V and 4 bases from J, with 10 bases in between. The CDR3 consists of 13 residues. The CDR3 loop reads CASSWDQNQPQHF. In DNA form, the CDR3 reads TGTGCCAGCAGCTGGGACCAGAATCAGCCCCAGCATTTT.

V usage is TRBV9 and J usage is TRBJ1-1; D call uncertain. The CDR3 runs 13 residues. Trimming shortened V by 2 bases and J by 1 base, and 6 bases separated the two germline ends. CDR1 and CDR2 from the germline V gene are SGDLS and YYNGEE. CDR3 DNA sequence: TGTGCCAGCAGCGTCCTACCGAACACTGAAGCTTTCTTT. Translated, it gives CASSVLPNTEAFF.

This clonotype was found once. The rearrangement uses TRBV28 and TRBJ1-2, with unresolved D. Germline V gene data show CDR1 as MDHEN and CDR2 as SYDVKM. The length of the CDR3 is 15 residues. Trimming removed 6 bases from V and 1 base from J, with 15 bases in between. CDR3 amino acids: CASRPPGSLNYGYTF. The CDR3 DNA follows: TGTGCCAGCAGGCCCCCAGGCAGCCTTAACTATGGCTACACCTTC.

In its sample, this clonotype was seen a few times. The genes are TRBV14 and TRBJ2-7; a weak D match, TRBD2 (6 bases). Trimming pared 0 bases from V and 7 bases from J, leaving 16 bases between. CDR1 and CDR2 from the germline V gene are SGHDN and FVKESK. There are 15 residues in the CDR3. The CDR3 loop is CASSQEIGTYNEQYF. DNA for the CDR3: TGTGCCAGCAGCCAAGAGATCGGGACTTACAATGAGCAGTACTTC.

This rearrangement joins TRBV5-5 to TRBJ1-6, with D unresolved. This CDR3 has 15 residues. V gave up 0 bases and J gave up 2 bases, with 6 bases separating them. Germline CDR1 SGHKS, CDR2 YYEKEE (reference sequence). The CDR3 nucleotides read TGTGCCAGCAGCTTGGCCAGGACCTATAATTCACCCCTCCACTTT. Residues: CASSLARTYNSPLHF.

A word on this clonotype: A much larger clonotype is one base distant, so this may be a read error. This chain connects TRBV3-1 to TRBJ2-4; D remains ambiguous. The CDR3 has 12 residues. Germline CDR1 and CDR2: LGHDT and YNNKEL (reference sequence). V was pared by 1 base and J by 5 bases, with 3 bases between. For the CDR3, the DNA is TGTGCCAGCAGCCAAGCGGAAAACATTCAGTACTTC. Encoded protein: CASSQAENIQYF.

This clonotype was recorded a few times. V gene TRBV12-3 or TRBV12-4 combines with J gene TRBJ2-1, with D perhaps TRBD1 (6 bases). V was trimmed by 8 bases and J by 12 bases, leaving 29 bases between them. The CDR3 has 16 residues. The CDR3 region has the DNA TGTGCCAGCTCCTCGGTATCAGGGGCGTCCAAGAGAGGGCAGTTCTTC. As protein: CASSSVSGASKRGQFF.

In this sample, this clonotype turned up a few times. This rearrangement joins TRBV4-2 to TRBJ2-7; 8 positions agree with TRBD2. The CDR3 covers 15 residues. Germline CDR1 and CDR2: LGHNA and YNFKEQ. V shed 0 bases, J shed 0 bases, and the junction held 1 base outside the gene matches. The CDR3, as DNA: TGTGCCAGCAGCCAAGAACGGGAGGGCTCCTACGAGCAGTACTTC. It encodes CASSQEREGSYEQYF.

This clonotype was found a few times. The gene calls are TRBV20-1 and TRBJ1-1; D is possibly TRBD1 (6 bases). The germline gives CDR1 DFQATT, CDR2 SNEGSKA (reference sequence). CDR3 size: 12 residues. Trimming cost V 1 base and J 7 bases, with 10 bases left between them. Here the CDR3 reads CSARGDRIEAFF. CDR3 DNA sequence: TGCAGTGCTAGAGGCGACAGGATTGAAGCTTTCTTT.

The V gene is TRBV4-2, the J gene TRBJ1-5, with D possibly TRBD1 on 5 matching bases. Germline values: CDR1 LGHNA, CDR2 YNFKEQ. V was cut by 0 bases and J by 6 bases, with 12 bases left in between. CDR3 length: 15 residues. CDR3: CASSQDAWGVQPQHF. The CDR3 DNA reads as TGTGCCAGCAGCCAAGACGCCTGGGGCGTTCAGCCCCAGCATTTT.

V and J are TRBV2 and TRBJ2-2, with D uncertain. This CDR3 region has 13 residues. Trimming took 4 bases from V and 2 from J, leaving 5 bases between them. Germline V CDR1 and CDR2: SNHLY, FYNNEI. CDR3 nucleotide sequence: TGTGCCAGCAGTGTTCACAACACCGGGGAGCTGTTTTTT. The encoded protein is CASSVHNTGELFF.

This clonotype was observed a handful of times. The rearrangement joins TRBV12-3 or TRBV12-4 to TRBJ1-5, with a tentative D call TRBD1 (5 bases). With 3 bases removed from V and 4 bases from J, the gap between germline ends came to 13 bases. The length of the CDR3 is 15 residues. Written as DNA, the CDR3 is TGTGCCAGCAGTTTGGGGGGTAACAGGAATCAGCCCCAGCATTTT. This sequence encodes CASSLGGNRNQPQHF.

This clonotype was detected ten times or more. The chain employs TRBV4-2 and TRBJ2-1; no definite D call. V was shortened by 0 bases and J by 2 bases, with 5 bases between the two germline ends. Germline V gives CDR1 LGHNA, CDR2 YNFKEQ. This CDR3 is 14 amino acids long. The CDR3 sequence: CASSQDNAYNEQFF. Written as DNA, the CDR3 is TGTGCCAGCAGCCAAGATAACGCCTACAATGAGCAGTTCTTC.

The chain uses TRBV7-2 and TRBJ2-7; TRBD1 matches at 7 bases. Losses at the gene ends were 6 bases for V and 0 bases for J; bases not matched to a gene: 8. This CDR3 comprises 15 residues. Germline CDR1 SGHTA, CDR2 FQGNSA. The CDR3 DNA follows: TGTGCCAGCAGGGAAAGGGGACAGAGCTCCTACGAGCAGTACTTC. As protein: CASRERGQSSYEQYF.

This rearrangement joins TRBV11-2 to TRBJ2-1; 10 bases line up with TRBD2. The CDR3 loop spans 14 amino acids. The germline V gene encodes CDR1 SGHAT and CDR2 FQNNGV. The V segment lost 3 bases and the J segment 8 bases; nucleotides outside the gene matches: 4. The CDR3, as DNA: TGTGCCAGCAGCTTCGGACTAGCGGCCGATGAGCAGTTCTTC. Protein sequence: CASSFGLAADEQFF.

The chain has TRBV7-9 and TRBJ2-3, with a weak D call TRBD2 (7 bases). The CDR3 has 15 residues. CDR1 and CDR2 from the germline V gene are SEHNR and FQNEAQ (reference sequence). Deletions cut 5 bases from V and 5 bases from J, with 17 bases between. CDR3 in amino acids: CASSQRGGVRDTQYF. CDR3 bases: TGTGCCAGCAGCCAAAGGGGGGGGGTCAGAGATACGCAGTATTTT. The complete variable domain, with remaining parts taken from reference TRBV7-9 and TRBJ2-3, reads DTGVSQNPRHKITKRGQNVTFRCDPISEHNRLYWYRQTLGQGPEFLTYFQNEAQLEKSRLLSDRFSAERPKGSFSTLEIQRTEQGDSAMYLCASSQRGGVRDTQYFGPGTRLTVL.

In its sample, this clonotype was seen a few times. This chain joins TRBV5-1 and TRBJ2-3, with D perhaps matching TRBD2 (5 bases). V was pared by 6 bases and J by 4 bases, with 15 bases between. Per the germline V gene, CDR1 is SGHRS and CDR2 is YFSETQ. This CDR3 has 14 amino acids. CDR3 region: CASTLEVKPDTQYF. In DNA form, the CDR3 reads TGCGCCAGCACCCTGGAGGTTAAACCAGATACGCAGTATTTT.

This clonotype was detected a few times. This chain uses TRBV7-9 with TRBJ2-7, with D tentatively TRBD1 (6 bases). The CDR3 is 14 residues long. From germline, CDR1 is SEHNR and CDR2 FQNEAQ (reference sequence). Between the trimmed V and J ends, which lost 5 bases and 4 bases, there was a span of 15 bases. CDR3 amino acids: CASSVGDTYYEQYF. The CDR3 coding sequence is TGTGCCAGCAGCGTAGGGGACACCTATTACGAGCAGTACTTC. Filled out from reference TRBV7-9 and TRBJ2-7, the complete variable domain reads DTGVSQNPRHKITKRGQNVTFRCDPISEHNRLYWYRQTLGQGPEFLTYFQNEAQLEKSRLLSDRFSAERPKGSFSTLEIQRTEQGDSAMYLCASSVGDTYYEQYFGPGTRLTVT.

In its sample, this clonotype was seen many times. The chain employs TRBV10-3 and TRBJ2-5, with D perhaps matching TRBD2 (5 bases). V shed 3 bases and J shed 5 bases, with 13 bases lying between them. CDR3 length: 14 amino acids. Germline V lookup: CDR1 ENHRY, CDR2 SYGVKD. CDR3 nucleotide sequence: TGTGCCATCAGTGACGCGCTAGCCGGCGAGACCCAGTACTTC. Translation: CAISDALAGETQYF.

This clonotype was counted ten times or more. The J gene is TRBJ1-2, the V gene TRBV29-1, with D perhaps matching TRBD1 (6 bases). Trimming pared 2 bases from V and 8 bases from J, leaving 21 bases between. The V gene's germline CDR1 is SQVTM and CDR2 ANQGSEA. The CDR3 is 15 amino acids. Here the CDR3 reads CSVELRWQGIEGYTF. The CDR3 DNA is TGCAGCGTTGAACTCCGATGGCAGGGGATCGAAGGCTACACCTTC.

In nucleotides, the CDR3 is TGCGCCAGCAGCTCAGGGGACAGAAACGCAGATACGCAGTATTTT. Protein: CASSSGDRNADTQYF. The rearrangement links TRBV5-1 to TRBJ2-3, with 7 bases matching TRBD1. The CDR3 extends over 15 amino acids. J gave up 4 bases and V 3 bases, and 8 bases lay outside the gene matches. Germline V lookup: CDR1 SGHRS, CDR2 YFSETQ. Using reference TRBV5-1 and TRBJ2-3 for the parts outside the CDR3, the full variable domain is KAGVTQTPRYLIKTRGQQVTLSCSPISGHRSVSWYQQTPGQGLQFLFEYFSETQRNKGNFPGRFSGRQFSNSRSEMNVSTLELGDSALYLCASSSGDRNADTQYFGPGTRLTVL.